This T cell receptor (beta chain) came from a study of control samples from healthy donors and cancer patients. Germline values: CDR1 SGHDT, CDR2 YYEEEE. The CDR3 contains 14 residues. Trimming stripped 3 bases from V and 8 bases from J, with 15 bases between. Profiling relied on immunoSEQ multiplex PCR, and the TCRdb table lists in-frame clones only, not all of them. The sample records around 50,000 clones, approximately 90% being singletons. This TCR came from a man under 40 with colorectal cancer. Material for sequencing was PBMCs. The rearrangement links TRBV5-6 to TRBJ1-3; no firm D call. CDR3 DNA sequence: TGTGCCAGCAGCTCTCGGTCGAGCGATCACACCATATATTTT. The encoded protein is CASSSRSSDHTIYF.